The 24 T cell receptor beta chains listed next were all sequenced from one sample in a study of regulatory T cells in long-lasting Graves disease. Relying on iRepertoire HTBI primers and Arm-PCR of CDR3 regions, the team built TCR beta libraries. Each CDR3 protein gets one entry after TCRdb re-called the multiplex PCR reads with MiXCR. The data hold around 510,000 distinct CDR3 sequences, with less than 25% observed a single time. The sample's time point: persistent/refractory GD, antithyroid drugs over 5 years with positive TRAb. PBMC RNA served as the TCR library source. Material: peripheral blood mononuclear cells (PBMCs), obtained when the disease was refractory, from a patient treated with antithyroid drugs. These receptors were taken from a female donor with Graves disease.

The rearrangement joins TRBV7-2 to TRBJ1-5; the D gene is possibly TRBD1 (6 bases). Trimming shortened V by 1 base and J by 5 bases, and 21 bases separated the two germline ends. Germline lookup yields CDR1 SGHTA and CDR2 FQGNSA. The CDR3 is made up of 18 amino acids. CDR3: CASSLVRGRGASDQPQHF. The CDR3 bases are TGTGCCAGCAGCTTAGTTCGGGGCAGGGGAGCTTCGGATCAGCCCCAGCATTTT.

The table lists this clonotype with a few counts. The chain combines TRBV30 with TRBJ1-2, with 9 nucleotides matching TRBD1. Germline V lookup: CDR1 GTSNPN, CDR2 SVGIG (reference sequence). CDR3 size: 13 residues. V lost 3 bases and J lost 6; bases outside the gene matches: 5. The CDR3 bases are TGTGCCTGGAGGAGGACAGGGGTCGATGGCTACACCTTC. This translates into CAWRRTGVDGYTF.

This clonotype appeared many times. The chain combines TRBV7-9 with TRBJ1-2; D possibly corresponds to TRBD1 (5 bases). Per the germline V gene, CDR1 is SEHNR and CDR2 is FQNEAQ (reference sequence). With 4 bases removed from V and 4 bases from J, the gap between germline ends came to 10 bases. The CDR3 totals 13 residues. Here the CDR3 DNA reads TGTGCCAGCAGCTCGACGAGGGGCTATGGCTACACCTTC. This encodes CASSSTRGYGYTF. Supplemented by reference TRBV7-9 and TRBJ1-2, the full variable domain reads DTGVSQNPRHKITKRGQNVTFRCDPISEHNRLYWYRQTLGQGPEFLTYFQNEAQLEKSRLLSDRFSAERPKGSFSTLEIQRTEQGDSAMYLCASSSTRGYGYTFGSGTRLTVV.

This clonotype was counted ten times or more. The genes are TRBV7-9 and TRBJ2-4, with TRBD2 matching over 7 bases. V trimming: 2 bases; J trimming: 0 bases; junction bases outside the gene matches: 7. The CDR3 loop spans 17 amino acids. Germline-derived CDR1 and CDR2 are SEHNR and FQNEAQ (reference sequence). Here the CDR3 reads CASSLSSGTGAKNIQYF. The CDR3 nucleotides are TGTGCCAGCAGCTTATCTAGCGGTACGGGAGCCAAAAACATTCAGTACTTC.

The J gene is TRBJ1-2, the V gene TRBV10-2, with a possible D match to TRBD1 (5 bases). Deletions cut 3 bases from V and 5 bases from J, with 13 bases between. The CDR3 consists of 14 residues. Germline CDR1 reads WSHSY; CDR2 reads SAAADI. The CDR3, as DNA: TGCGCCAGCAGTGATGACAGCCCCTCGTATGGCTACACCTTC. It is translated as CASSDDSPSYGYTF.

The gene calls are TRBV20-1 and TRBJ1-6; maybe TRBD1 (6 bases). V was pared by 4 bases and J by 5 bases, with 12 bases between. The CDR3 totals 14 residues. Germline loops: CDR1 DFQATT, CDR2 SNEGSKA (reference sequence). The CDR3 sequence is CSATPGQNNSPLHF. The CDR3 DNA reads as TGCAGTGCTACCCCGGGACAAAATAATTCACCCCTCCACTTT.

This clonotype occurred once. The CDR3 here is CASSVLGFSEQFF. Here the CDR3 DNA reads TGTGCCAGCAGTGTATTGGGGTTCAGTGAGCAGTTCTTC. This chain links TRBV27 with TRBJ2-7, with D unclear. The DNA end lines up better with TRBJ2-1; the J call may be wrong. CDR1 MNHEY and CDR2 SMNVEV come from the germline V gene (reference sequence). This CDR3 has 13 residues.

Turning to this clonotype: This could be a read error, since a much larger clone is one nucleotide away. V is TRBV29-1 and J is TRBJ1-2; D gene ambiguous. This CDR3 has 12 residues. V shed 1 base and J shed 5 bases, with 8 bases lying between them. Per germline, CDR1 SQVTM and CDR2 ANQGSEA. The CDR3 sequence: CSVEGKLYGYTF. For the CDR3, the DNA is TGCAGCGTTGAAGGCAAGTTATATGGCTACACCTTC.

This clonotype was counted at least ten times. The chain uses TRBV28 and TRBJ2-7; 8 bases map to TRBD1. The CDR3 length is 13 residues. Germline loops: CDR1 MDHEN, CDR2 SYDVKM. V lost 6 bases, J lost 3 bases, and 4 bases stayed unmatched. CDR3 sequence: CASSPGGYYEQYF. The CDR3 region has the DNA TGTGCCAGCAGCCCAGGGGGCTACTACGAGCAGTACTTC.

This clonotype came up a few times. The chain links TRBV20-1 to TRBJ2-7; 11 bases align to TRBD1. Per germline, CDR1 DFQATT and CDR2 SNEGSKA (reference sequence). Unmatched junction bases numbered 7, after V lost 1 base and J lost 2 bases. This CDR3 is built from 16 residues. The CDR3 region is CSARGGPGQGAYEQYF. The CDR3 nucleotides are TGCAGTGCTAGAGGAGGACCGGGACAGGGGGCCTACGAGCAGTACTTC.

This clonotype was counted between two and nine times. The chain employs TRBV20-1 and TRBJ1-5; 7 bases are a match to TRBD1. J gave up 4 bases and V 5 bases, and 5 bases lay outside the gene matches. From germline, CDR1 is DFQATT and CDR2 SNEGSKA (reference sequence). CDR3 size: 13 residues. CDR3 nucleotides: TGCAGTGCTCCCGGGACAGATAATCAGCCCCAGCATTTT. It translates to CSAPGTDNQPQHF.

This clonotype came up many times. This chain connects TRBV27 to TRBJ2-7, with 11 nucleotides matching TRBD2. Germline V gives CDR1 MNHEY, CDR2 SMNVEV (reference sequence). The CDR3 is 16 residues long. After removal of 5 bases from V and 3 bases from J, the junction contained 9 bases not matched to a gene. The CDR3 bases are TGTGCCAGCAGTCCAGGGACTAGCGGAACAGACTACGAGCAGTACTTC. It codes for CASSPGTSGTDYEQYF.

With regard to this clonotype: A much larger clone differs by one base, so this may be a read error. This chain uses TRBV6-1 with TRBJ2-7; D remains unclear. Germline-derived CDR1 and CDR2 are MNHNS and SASEGT. The CDR3 extends over 13 amino acids. V was pared by 8 bases and J by 2 bases, with 13 bases between. The CDR3 region is CASGQVTAYEQYF. The CDR3 DNA is TGTGCCAGCGGTCAGGTAACCGCCTACGAGCAGTACTTC.

The chain uses TRBV7-9 and TRBJ2-7; D might be TRBD1 (5 bases). This CDR3 has 17 amino acids. From germline, CDR1 is SEHNR and CDR2 FQNEAQ (reference sequence). Trimming took 1 base from V and 2 from J, leaving 18 bases between them. CDR3 DNA sequence: TGTGCCAGCAGCTTAGGCAGGGATGGCTTCTTCCCCTACGAGCAGTACTTC. Encoded protein: CASSLGRDGFFPYEQYF.

This clonotype came up many times. The chain uses TRBV28 and TRBJ2-7; a weak D match, TRBD2 (6 bases). V gave up 7 bases and J gave up 6 bases, with 16 bases separating them. This CDR3 has 13 residues. Germline CDR1 reads MDHEN; CDR2 reads SYDVKM. DNA for the CDR3: TGTGCCAGCACCGAAGGTCCCGGGGGCGAGCAGTACTTC. This encodes CASTEGPGGEQYF. The full variable domain, rest sourced from reference TRBV28 and TRBJ2-7, is DVKVTQSSRYLVKRTGEKVFLECVQDMDHENMFWYRQDPGLGLRLIYFSYDVKMKEKGDIPEGYSVSREKKERFSLILESASTNQTSMYLCASTEGPGGEQYFGPGTRLTVT.

This clonotype appeared many times. The chain recombines TRBV27 with TRBJ2-7; a weak D match, TRBD1 (6 bases). The CDR3 is 11 amino acids. V shed 8 bases and J shed 5 bases, with 10 bases lying between them. Germline CDR1 is MNHEY and CDR2 is SMNVEV (reference sequence). The CDR3 DNA follows: TGTGCCAGCCCAGGGGACCACGAGCAGTACTTC. Protein product: CASPGDHEQYF.

This chain connects TRBV5-1 to TRBJ2-7; D not certain. The germline V and J ends were trimmed by 4 bases and 1 base, with 12 bases remaining between them. The length of the CDR3 is 14 residues. The germline gives CDR1 SGHRS, CDR2 YFSETQ. The CDR3 protein is CASSGARGSYEQYF. DNA of the CDR3: TGCGCCAGCAGCGGTGCCCGAGGATCCTACGAGCAGTACTTC.

This clonotype was observed at least ten times. The CDR3 here is CASSLNRNSYEQYF. The CDR3, as DNA: TGTGCCAGCAGCTTAAACCGAAATTCCTACGAGCAGTACTTC. The rearrangement uses TRBV11-2 and TRBJ2-7; D is undetermined. Trimming removed 2 bases at V and 1 base at J, with 9 bases between. CDR3 size: 14 residues. Germline CDR1 and CDR2: SGHAT and FQNNGV.

In this sample, this clonotype turned up a few times. The genes are TRBV3-1 and TRBJ1-2; D is possibly TRBD1 (5 bases). V gave up 1 base and J gave up 8 bases, with 8 bases separating them. The CDR3 has 12 amino acids. Per germline, CDR1 LGHDT and CDR2 YNNKEL (reference sequence). The CDR3 nucleotides read TGTGCCAGCAGCCAAGCGGGGGGAGGCTACACCTTC. Its protein product is CASSQAGGGYTF. The variable domain in full, completed from reference TRBV3-1 and TRBJ1-2, reads DTAVSQTPKYLVTQMGNDKSIKCEQNLGHDTMYWYKQDSKKFLKIMFSYNNKELIINETVPNRFSPKSPDKAHLNLHINSLELGDSAVYFCASSQAGGGYTFGSGTRLTVV.

This clonotype showed up just a few times. The chain couples TRBV25-1 to TRBJ2-7; perhaps TRBD1 as D (6 bases). In germline, CDR1 is MGHDK, CDR2 SYGVNS. The CDR3 runs to 15 residues. Trimming removed 10 bases at V and 3 bases at J, with 22 bases between. The CDR3 reads CATQSSGVPYYEQYF. Written as DNA, the CDR3 is TGTGCCACTCAGAGCTCAGGGGTACCCTACTACGAGCAGTACTTC.

As concerns this clonotype: A read error may produce the germline difference seen at one junction end. The CDR3 region is CASRIRGYGELLF. The CDR3 region has the DNA TGTGCCAGCAGGATTCGGGGATACGGGGAGCTGCTTTTT. The V gene is TRBV28, the J gene TRBJ2-2, with D perhaps TRBD2 (5 bases). CDR3 length: 13 amino acids. Per germline, CDR1 MDHEN and CDR2 SYDVKM.

The genes are TRBV20-1 and TRBJ2-2; the D gene is possibly TRBD1 (5 bases). This CDR3 is 16 amino acids long. In germline, CDR1 is DFQATT, CDR2 SNEGSKA (reference sequence). Trimming pared 0 bases from V and 3 bases from J, leaving 14 bases between. CDR3 region: CSAREMRQWDTGELFF. The CDR3 DNA follows: TGCAGTGCTAGAGAAATGAGACAGTGGGACACCGGGGAGCTGTTTTTT.

The V and J genes are TRBV18 and TRBJ2-1, with a tentative D call TRBD1 (5 bases). Germline lookup yields CDR1 KGHSH and CDR2 LQKENI. CDR3 length equals 19 residues. V lost 6 bases, J lost 2 bases, and 26 bases lay in between. The CDR3 DNA follows: TGTGCCAGCTCTCCTCAATACCTAAGGGGAAGGGCGGCCTACAATGAGCAGTTCTTC. Its protein is CASSPQYLRGRAAYNEQFF.

At least ten counts were recorded for this clonotype. The V gene is TRBV19, the J gene TRBJ1-1, with D possibly matching TRBD1 (5 bases). Trimming removed 9 bases at V and 5 bases at J, with 16 bases between. CDR1 is LNHDA, CDR2 SQIVND, per germline (reference sequence). The CDR3 totals 13 residues. The CDR3 is CASALGGRTEAFF. The CDR3 nucleotides are TGTGCCAGCGCTTTGGGGGGAAGGACTGAAGCTTTCTTT.